This T cell receptor (beta chain) was identified in a study of T cell repertoires in cytomegalovirus infection. The CDR3 is 16 residues long. Trimming removed 4 bases from V and 2 bases from J; junction bases left unmatched: 2. From germline, CDR1 is MGHRA and CDR2 YSYEKL. TCRdb recomputed calls from the reads with MiXCR, one row per CDR3 protein. The repertoire holds approximately 700,000 distinct CDR3 sequences, with roughly a third as singletons. J is TRBJ2-1 and V is TRBV4-1; 13 nucleotides line up with TRBD2. Sequenced: PBMCs. The TCR originated in a human donor in good health (CMV status not recorded). Some clones in this sample may be carry-over from other donors' samples. The DNA of the CDR3 is TGCGCCAGCAGCCGGGGGACTAGCGGGACCTACAATGAGCAGTTCTTC. Its translation: CASSRGTSGTYNEQFF.